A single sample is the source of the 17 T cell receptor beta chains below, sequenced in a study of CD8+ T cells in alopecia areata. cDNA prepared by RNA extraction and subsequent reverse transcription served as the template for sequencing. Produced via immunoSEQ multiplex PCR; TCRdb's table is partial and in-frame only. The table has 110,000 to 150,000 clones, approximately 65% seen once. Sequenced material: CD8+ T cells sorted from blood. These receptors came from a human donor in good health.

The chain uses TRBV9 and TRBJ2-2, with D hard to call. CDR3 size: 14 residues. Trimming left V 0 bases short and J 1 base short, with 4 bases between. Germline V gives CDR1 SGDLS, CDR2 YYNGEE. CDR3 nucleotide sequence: TGTGCCAGCAGCGTAGAGGGGAACACCGGGGAGCTGTTTTTT. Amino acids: CASSVEGNTGELFF.

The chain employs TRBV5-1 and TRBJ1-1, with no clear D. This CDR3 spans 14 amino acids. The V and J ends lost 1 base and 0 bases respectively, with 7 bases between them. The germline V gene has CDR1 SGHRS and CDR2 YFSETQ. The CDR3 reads CASSLIAMNTEAFF. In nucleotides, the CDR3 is TGCGCCAGCAGCTTGATAGCCATGAACACTGAAGCTTTCTTT.

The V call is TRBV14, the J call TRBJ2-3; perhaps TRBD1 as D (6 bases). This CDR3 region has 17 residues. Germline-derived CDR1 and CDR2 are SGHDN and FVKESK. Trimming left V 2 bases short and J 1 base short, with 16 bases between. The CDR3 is CASSQRSPGAGTDTQYF. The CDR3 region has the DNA TGTGCCAGCAGCCAAAGGTCTCCAGGGGCCGGCACAGATACGCAGTATTTT. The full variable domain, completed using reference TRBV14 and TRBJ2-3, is EAGVTQFPSHSVIEKGQTVTLRCDPISGHDNLYWYRRVMGKEIKFLLHFVKESKQDESGMPNNRFLAERTGGTYSTLKVQPAELEDSGVYFCASSQRSPGAGTDTQYFGPGTRLTVL.

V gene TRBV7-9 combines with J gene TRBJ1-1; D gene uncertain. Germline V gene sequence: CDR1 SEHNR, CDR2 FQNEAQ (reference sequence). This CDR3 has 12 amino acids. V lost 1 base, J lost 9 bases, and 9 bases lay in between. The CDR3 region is CASSLERIKAFF. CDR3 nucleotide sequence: TGTGCCAGCAGCTTAGAGAGAATTAAAGCTTTCTTT.

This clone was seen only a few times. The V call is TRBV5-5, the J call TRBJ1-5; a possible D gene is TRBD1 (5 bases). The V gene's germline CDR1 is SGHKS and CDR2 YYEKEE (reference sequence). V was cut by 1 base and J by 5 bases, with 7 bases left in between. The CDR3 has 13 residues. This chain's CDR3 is CASSLQGHQPQHF. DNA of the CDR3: TGTGCCAGCAGCTTGCAGGGTCATCAGCCCCAGCATTTT.

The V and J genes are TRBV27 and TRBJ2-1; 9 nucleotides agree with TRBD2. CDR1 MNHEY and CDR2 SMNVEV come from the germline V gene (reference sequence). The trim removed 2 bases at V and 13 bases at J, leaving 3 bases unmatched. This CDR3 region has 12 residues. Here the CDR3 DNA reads TGTGCCAGCAGTTTAACCGGGACTAGCCAGTTCTTC. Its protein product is CASSLTGTSQFF.

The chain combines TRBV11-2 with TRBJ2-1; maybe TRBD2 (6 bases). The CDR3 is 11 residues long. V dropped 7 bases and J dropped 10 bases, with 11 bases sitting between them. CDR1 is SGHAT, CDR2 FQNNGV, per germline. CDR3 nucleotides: TGTGCCAGCACGGGACTTCTCGAGCAGTTCTTC. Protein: CASTGLLEQFF. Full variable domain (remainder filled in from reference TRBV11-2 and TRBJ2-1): EAGVAQSPRYKIIEKRQSVAFWCNPISGHATLYWYQQILGQGPKLLIQFQNNGVVDDSQLPKDRFSAERLKGVDSTLKIQPAKLEDSAVYLCASTGLLEQFFGPGTRLTVL.

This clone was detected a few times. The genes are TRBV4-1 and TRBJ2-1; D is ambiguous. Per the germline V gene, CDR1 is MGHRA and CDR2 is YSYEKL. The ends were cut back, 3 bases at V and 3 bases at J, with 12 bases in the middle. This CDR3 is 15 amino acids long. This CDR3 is CASSQSTTLYNEQFF. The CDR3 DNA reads TGCGCCAGCAGCCAGTCAACTACGCTCTACAATGAGCAGTTCTTC.

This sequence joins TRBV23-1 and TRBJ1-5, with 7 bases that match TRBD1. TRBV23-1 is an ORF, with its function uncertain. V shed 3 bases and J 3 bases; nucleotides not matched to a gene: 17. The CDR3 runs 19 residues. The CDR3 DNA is TGCGCCAGCAGTCACTGGGACAGCCTTACTAATGGTGACAATCAGCCCCAGCATTTT. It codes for CASSHWDSLTNGDNQPQHF.

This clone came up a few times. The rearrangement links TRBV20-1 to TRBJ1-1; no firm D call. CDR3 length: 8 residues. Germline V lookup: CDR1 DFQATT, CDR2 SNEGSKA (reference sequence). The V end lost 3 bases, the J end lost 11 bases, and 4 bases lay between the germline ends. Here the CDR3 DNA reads TGCAGTGCTAGGGGTGCTTTCTTT. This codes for CSARGAFF.

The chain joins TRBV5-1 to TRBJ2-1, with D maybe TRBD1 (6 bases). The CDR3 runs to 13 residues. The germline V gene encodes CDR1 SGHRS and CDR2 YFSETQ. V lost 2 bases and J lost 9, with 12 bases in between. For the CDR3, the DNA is TGCGCCAGCAGCTTCAGGGGTTACGCTGAGCAGTTCTTC. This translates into CASSFRGYAEQFF. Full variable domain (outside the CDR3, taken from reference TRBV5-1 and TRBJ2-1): KAGVTQTPRYLIKTRGQQVTLSCSPISGHRSVSWYQQTPGQGLQFLFEYFSETQRNKGNFPGRFSGRQFSNSRSEMNVSTLELGDSALYLCASSFRGYAEQFFGPGTRLTVL.

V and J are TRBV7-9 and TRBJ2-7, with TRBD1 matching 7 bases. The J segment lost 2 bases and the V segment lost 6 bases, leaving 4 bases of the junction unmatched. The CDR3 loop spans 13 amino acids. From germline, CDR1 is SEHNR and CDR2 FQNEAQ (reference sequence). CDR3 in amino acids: CASSGDRAYEQYF. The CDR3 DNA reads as TGTGCCAGCAGTGGGGACAGAGCCTACGAGCAGTACTTC. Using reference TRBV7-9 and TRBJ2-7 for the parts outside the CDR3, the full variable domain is DTGVSQNPRHKITKRGQNVTFRCDPISEHNRLYWYRQTLGQGPEFLTYFQNEAQLEKSRLLSDRFSAERPKGSFSTLEIQRTEQGDSAMYLCASSGDRAYEQYFGPGTRLTVT.

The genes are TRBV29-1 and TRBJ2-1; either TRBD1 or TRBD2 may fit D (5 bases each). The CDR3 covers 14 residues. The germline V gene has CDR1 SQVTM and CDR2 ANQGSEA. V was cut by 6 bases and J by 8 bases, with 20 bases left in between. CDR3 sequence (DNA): TGCAGCGTCGTTCATTCGGGGACGTCGGATGAGCAGTTCTTC. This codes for CSVVHSGTSDEQFF.

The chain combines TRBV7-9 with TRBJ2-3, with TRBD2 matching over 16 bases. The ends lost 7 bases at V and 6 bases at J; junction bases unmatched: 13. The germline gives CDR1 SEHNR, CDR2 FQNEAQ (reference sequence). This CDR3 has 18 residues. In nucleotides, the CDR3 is TGTGCCAGCACCGGGACTAGCGGGAGGGCAGCCCAGGGCGATACGCAGTATTTT. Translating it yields CASTGTSGRAAQGDTQYF.

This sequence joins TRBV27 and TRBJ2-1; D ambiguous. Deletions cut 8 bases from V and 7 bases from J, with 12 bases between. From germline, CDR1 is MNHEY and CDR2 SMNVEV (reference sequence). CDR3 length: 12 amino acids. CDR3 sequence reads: CASFLTKNEQFF. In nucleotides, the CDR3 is TGTGCCAGCTTTTTGACCAAGAATGAGCAGTTCTTC.

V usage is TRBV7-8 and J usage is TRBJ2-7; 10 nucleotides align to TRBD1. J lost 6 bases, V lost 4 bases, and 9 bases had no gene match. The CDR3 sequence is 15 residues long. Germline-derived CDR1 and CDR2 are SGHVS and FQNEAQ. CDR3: CASSSSGQGRAEQYF. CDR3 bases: TGTGCCAGCAGCTCATCGGGACAGGGGCGTGCCGAGCAGTACTTC.

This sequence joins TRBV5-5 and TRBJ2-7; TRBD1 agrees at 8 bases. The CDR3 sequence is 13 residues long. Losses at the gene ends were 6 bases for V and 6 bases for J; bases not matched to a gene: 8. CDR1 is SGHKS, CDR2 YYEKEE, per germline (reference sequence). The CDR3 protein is CASIATGTGEQYF. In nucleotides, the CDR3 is TGTGCCAGCATCGCGACAGGGACAGGCGAGCAGTACTTC.